Given below is one T cell receptor (beta chain) in context. Its antigen is unidentified. At one of its ends the junction is not consistent with the germline gene, which may arise from a read error. Germline CDR1 reads SGHRS; CDR2 reads YFSETQ. The CDR3 is made up of 16 amino acids. After constant-region reverse-primer amplification, full-length variable regions underwent semi-nested PCR with Nested Universal Primer A. Each CDR3 protein gets one entry after TCRdb re-called the 5' RACE reads with MiXCR. The sample yields roughly 57,000 distinct CDR3 sequences, under 25% seen once. The sorted Tregs were CD4+CD25+CD127-/low cells. Regarding the study as a whole: Tumor-infiltrating Treg TCR alpha and beta sequences overlapped most with tumor naive CD4+ T cells, then blood naive. The larger-cohort validation was restricted to a single TCR beta V-J rearrangement rather than whole repertoires.

This clonotype originated in a female donor with breast cancer. Sequences were obtained from tumor-infiltrating Tregs sorted from the breast tumor. The chain joins TRBV5-1 to TRBJ2-2; TRBD1 matches at 10 bases. The CDR3 nucleotides read TGCGTCAGCAGCTCTCCCCTGGGACAGGGGAGTGGGGAGCTGTTTTTT. Encoded protein: CVSSSPLGQGSGELFF.